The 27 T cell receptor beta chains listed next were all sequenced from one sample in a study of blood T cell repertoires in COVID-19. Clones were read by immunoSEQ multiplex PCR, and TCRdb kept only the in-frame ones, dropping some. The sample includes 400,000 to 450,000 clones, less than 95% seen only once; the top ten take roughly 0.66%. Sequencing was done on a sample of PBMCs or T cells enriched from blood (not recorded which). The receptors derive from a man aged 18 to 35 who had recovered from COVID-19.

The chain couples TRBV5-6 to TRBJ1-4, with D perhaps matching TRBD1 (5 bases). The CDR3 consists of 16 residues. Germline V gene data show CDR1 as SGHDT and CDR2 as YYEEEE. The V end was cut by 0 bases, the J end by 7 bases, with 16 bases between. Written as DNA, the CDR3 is TGTGCCAGCAGCTTGGTGCACGCGGACACCGCTGAAAAACTGTTTTTT. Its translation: CASSLVHADTAEKLFF.

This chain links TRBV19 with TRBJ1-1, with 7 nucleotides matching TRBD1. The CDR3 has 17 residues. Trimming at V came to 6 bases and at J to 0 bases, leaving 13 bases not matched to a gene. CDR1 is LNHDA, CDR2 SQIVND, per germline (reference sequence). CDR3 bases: TGTGCCAGTAGCCTTGGATGGACAGGATACTTGAACACTGAAGCTTTCTTT. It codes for CASSLGWTGYLNTEAFF.

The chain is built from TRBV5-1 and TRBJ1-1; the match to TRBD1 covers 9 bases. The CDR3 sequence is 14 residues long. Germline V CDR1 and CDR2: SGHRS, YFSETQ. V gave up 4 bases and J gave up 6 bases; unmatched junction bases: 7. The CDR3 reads CASSPPGQGPEAFF. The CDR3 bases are TGCGCCAGCAGCCCACCGGGACAGGGACCTGAAGCTTTCTTT.

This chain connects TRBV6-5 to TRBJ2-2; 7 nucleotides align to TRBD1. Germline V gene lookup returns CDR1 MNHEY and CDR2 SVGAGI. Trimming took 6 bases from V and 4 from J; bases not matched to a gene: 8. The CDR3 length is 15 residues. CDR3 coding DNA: TGTGCCAGCAGCTATACAGGGGCAGGCACCGGGGAGCTGTTTTTT. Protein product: CASSYTGAGTGELFF.

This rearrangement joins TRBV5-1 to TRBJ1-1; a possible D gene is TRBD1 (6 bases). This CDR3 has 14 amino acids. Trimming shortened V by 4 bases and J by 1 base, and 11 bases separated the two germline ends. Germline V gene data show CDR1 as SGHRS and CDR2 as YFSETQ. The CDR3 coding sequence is TGCGCCAGCAGCCCCCAGGGGCGGAACACTGAAGCTTTCTTT. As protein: CASSPQGRNTEAFF.

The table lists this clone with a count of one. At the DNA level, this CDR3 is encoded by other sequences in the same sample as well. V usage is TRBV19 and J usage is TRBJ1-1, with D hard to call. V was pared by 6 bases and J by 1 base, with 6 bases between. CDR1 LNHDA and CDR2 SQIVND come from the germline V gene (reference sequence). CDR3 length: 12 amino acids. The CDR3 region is CASRYGNTEAFF. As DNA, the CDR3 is TGTGCCAGTAGATACGGGAACACTGAAGCTTTCTTT. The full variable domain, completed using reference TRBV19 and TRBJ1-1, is DGGITQSPKYLFRKEGQNVTLSCEQNLNHDAMYWYRQDPGQGLRLIYYSQIVNDFQKGDIAEGYSVSREKKESFPLTVTSAQKNPTAFYLCASRYGNTEAFFGQGTRLTVV.

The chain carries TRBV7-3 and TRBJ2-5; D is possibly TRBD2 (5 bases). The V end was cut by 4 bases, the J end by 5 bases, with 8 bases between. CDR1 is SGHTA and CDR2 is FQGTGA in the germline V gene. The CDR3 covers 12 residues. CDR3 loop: CASSSGGETQYF. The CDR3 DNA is TGTGCCAGCAGCTCGGGCGGGGAGACCCAGTACTTC.

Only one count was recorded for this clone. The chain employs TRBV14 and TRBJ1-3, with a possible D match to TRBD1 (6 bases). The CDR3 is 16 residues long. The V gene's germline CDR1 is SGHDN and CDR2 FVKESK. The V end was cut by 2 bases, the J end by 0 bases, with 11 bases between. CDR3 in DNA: TGTGCCAGCAGCCAAAGTGGGGGCTACTCTGGAAACACCATATATTTT. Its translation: CASSQSGGYSGNTIYF.

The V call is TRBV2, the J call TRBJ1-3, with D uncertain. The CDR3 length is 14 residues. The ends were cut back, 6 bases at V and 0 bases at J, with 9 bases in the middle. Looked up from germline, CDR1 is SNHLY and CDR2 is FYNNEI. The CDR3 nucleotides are TGTGCCAGCAGGGAGCTGAGCTCTGGAAACACCATATATTTT. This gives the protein CASRELSSGNTIYF.

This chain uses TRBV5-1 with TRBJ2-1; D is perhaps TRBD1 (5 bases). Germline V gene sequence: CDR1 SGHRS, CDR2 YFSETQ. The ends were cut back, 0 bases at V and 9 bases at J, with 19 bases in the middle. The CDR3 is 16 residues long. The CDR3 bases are TGCGCCAGCAGCTTGGGACAGATCCGTTTCTTCGGTGAGCAGTTCTTC. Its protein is CASSLGQIRFFGEQFF.

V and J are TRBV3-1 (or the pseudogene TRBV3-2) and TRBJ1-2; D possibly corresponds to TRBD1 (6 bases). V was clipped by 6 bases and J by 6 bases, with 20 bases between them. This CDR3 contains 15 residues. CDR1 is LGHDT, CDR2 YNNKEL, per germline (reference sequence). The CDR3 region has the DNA TGTGCCAGCAGTCGGGACAAACAGGGATTGAATGGCTACACCTTC. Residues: CASSRDKQGLNGYTF.

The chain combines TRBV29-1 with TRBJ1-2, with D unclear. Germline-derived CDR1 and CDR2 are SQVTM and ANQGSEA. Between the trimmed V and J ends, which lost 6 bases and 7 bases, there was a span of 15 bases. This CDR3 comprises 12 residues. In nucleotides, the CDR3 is TGCAGCGTCAATGCAGGCGTGCGTGGCTACACCTTC. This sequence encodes CSVNAGVRGYTF.

The DNA for the CDR3 is TGTGCCAGCAGCCGGGAATTAGACTACGAGCAGTACTTC. Translated, it gives CASSRELDYEQYF. The V call is TRBV7-7, the J call TRBJ2-7; a possible D gene is TRBD2 (5 bases). Between the trimmed V and J ends, which lost 5 bases and 3 bases, there was a span of 11 bases. CDR3 length: 13 amino acids. Germline-derived CDR1 and CDR2 are SSHAT and FNYEAQ (reference sequence).

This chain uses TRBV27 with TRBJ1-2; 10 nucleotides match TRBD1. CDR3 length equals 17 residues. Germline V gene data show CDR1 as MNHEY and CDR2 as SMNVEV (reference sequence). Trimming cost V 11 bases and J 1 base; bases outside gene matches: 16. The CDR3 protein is CARPGTGQGIDNYGYTF. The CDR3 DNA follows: TGTGCCCGACCGGGGACGGGACAGGGGATAGATAACTATGGCTACACCTTC.

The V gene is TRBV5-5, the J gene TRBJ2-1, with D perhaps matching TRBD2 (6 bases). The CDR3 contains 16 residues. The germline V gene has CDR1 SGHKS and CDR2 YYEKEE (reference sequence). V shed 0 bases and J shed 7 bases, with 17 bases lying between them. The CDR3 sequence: CASSLVAGTAGNEQFF. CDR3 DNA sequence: TGTGCCAGCAGCTTGGTTGCGGGGACCGCCGGGAATGAGCAGTTCTTC. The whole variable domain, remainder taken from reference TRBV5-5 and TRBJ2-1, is DAGVTQSPTHLIKTRGQQVTLRCSPISGHKSVSWYQQVLGQGPQFIFQYYEKEERGRGNFPDRFSARQFPNYSSELNVNALLLGDSALYLCASSLVAGTAGNEQFFGPGTRLTVL.

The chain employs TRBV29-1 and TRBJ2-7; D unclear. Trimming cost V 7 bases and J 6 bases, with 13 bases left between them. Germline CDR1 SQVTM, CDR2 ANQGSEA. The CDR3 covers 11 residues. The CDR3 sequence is CSGGETGEQYF. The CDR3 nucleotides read TGCAGCGGAGGCGAAACTGGCGAGCAGTACTTC.

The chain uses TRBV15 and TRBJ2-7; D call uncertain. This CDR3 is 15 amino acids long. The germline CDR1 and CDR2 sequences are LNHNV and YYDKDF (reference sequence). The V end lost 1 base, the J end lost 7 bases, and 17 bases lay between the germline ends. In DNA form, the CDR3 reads TGTGCCACCAGCAGAGTTGGGCAAGACCTTAGTGAGCAGTACTTC. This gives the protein CATSRVGQDLSEQYF.

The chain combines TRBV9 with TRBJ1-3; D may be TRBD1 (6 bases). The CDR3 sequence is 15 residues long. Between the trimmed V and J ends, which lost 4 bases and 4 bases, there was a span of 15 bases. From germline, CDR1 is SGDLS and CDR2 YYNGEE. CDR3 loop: CASSSPQGIGNTIYF. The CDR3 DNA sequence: TGTGCCAGCAGCAGTCCACAGGGAATAGGAAACACCATATATTTT.

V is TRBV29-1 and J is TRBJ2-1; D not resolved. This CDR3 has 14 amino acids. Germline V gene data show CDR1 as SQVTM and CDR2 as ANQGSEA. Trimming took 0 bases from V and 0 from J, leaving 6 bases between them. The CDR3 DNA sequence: TGCAGCGTTGAAGAGTGGAGCTCCTACAATGAGCAGTTCTTC. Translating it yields CSVEEWSSYNEQFF.

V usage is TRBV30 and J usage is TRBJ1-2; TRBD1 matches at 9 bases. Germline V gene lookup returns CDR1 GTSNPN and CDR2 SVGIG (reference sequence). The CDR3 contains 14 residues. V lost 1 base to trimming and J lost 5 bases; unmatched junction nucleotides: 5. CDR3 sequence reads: CAWSEGTGPYGYTF. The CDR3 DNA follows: TGTGCCTGGAGTGAAGGGACAGGGCCTTATGGCTACACCTTC.

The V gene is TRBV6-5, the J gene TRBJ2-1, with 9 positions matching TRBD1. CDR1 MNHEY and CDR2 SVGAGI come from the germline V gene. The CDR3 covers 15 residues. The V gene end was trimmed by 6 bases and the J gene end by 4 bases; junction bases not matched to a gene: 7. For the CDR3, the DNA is TGTGCCAGCAGGAGCGGGACAGGGTCTTACAATGAGCAGTTCTTC. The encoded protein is CASRSGTGSYNEQFF.

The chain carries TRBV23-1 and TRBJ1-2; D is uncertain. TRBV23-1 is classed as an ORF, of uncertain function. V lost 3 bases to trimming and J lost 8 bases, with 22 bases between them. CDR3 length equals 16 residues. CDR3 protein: CASSQSGSGGIVGYTF. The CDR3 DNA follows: TGCGCCAGCAGTCAGTCGGGTTCCGGTGGTATCGTCGGCTACACCTTC.

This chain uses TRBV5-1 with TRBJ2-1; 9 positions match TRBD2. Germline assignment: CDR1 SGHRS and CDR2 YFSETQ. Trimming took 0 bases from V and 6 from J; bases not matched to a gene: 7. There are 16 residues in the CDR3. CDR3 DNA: TGCGCCAGCAGCTTGGTAGGCGGGAGGGCCATCAATGAGCAGTTCTTC. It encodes CASSLVGGRAINEQFF.

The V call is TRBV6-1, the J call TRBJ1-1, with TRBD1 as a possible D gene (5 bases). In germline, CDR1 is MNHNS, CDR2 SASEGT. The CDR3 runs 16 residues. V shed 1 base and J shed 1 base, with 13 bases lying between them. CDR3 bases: TGTGCCAGCAGTGAAGGGGTAAGACAGAAGAACACTGAAGCTTTCTTT. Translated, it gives CASSEGVRQKNTEAFF.

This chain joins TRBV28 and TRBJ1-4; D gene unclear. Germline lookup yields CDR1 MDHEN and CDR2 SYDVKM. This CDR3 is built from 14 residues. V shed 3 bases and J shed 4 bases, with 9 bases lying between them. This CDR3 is CASSLGTFNEKLFF. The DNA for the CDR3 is TGTGCCAGCAGTTTGGGCACCTTTAATGAAAAACTGTTTTTT.

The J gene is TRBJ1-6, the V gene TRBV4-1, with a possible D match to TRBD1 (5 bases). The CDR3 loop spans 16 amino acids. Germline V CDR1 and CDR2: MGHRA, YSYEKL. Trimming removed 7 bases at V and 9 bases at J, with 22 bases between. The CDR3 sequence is CASTSGGREKGSPLHF. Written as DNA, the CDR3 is TGCGCCAGCACCTCCGGGGGGAGGGAAAAGGGTTCACCCCTCCACTTT.

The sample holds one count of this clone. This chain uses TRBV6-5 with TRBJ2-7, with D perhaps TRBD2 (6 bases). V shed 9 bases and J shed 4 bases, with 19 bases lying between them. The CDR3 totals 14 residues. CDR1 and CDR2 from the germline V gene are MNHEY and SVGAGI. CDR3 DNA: TGTGCCAGTTCTCAGGTCGGGAGCGGGTACGAGCAGTACTTC. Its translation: CASSQVGSGYEQYF.